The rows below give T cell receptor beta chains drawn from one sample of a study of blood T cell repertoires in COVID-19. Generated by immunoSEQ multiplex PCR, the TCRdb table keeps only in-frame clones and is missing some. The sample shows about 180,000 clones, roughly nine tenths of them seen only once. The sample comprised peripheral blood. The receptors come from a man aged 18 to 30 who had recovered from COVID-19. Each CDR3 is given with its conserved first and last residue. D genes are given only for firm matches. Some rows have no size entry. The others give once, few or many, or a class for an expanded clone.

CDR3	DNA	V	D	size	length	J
CASSQSAGERDTQYF	TGCGCCAGCAGCCAATCTGCGGGGGAGAGGGATACGCAGTATTTT	TRBV4-1	TRBD2	.	15	TRBJ2-3
CASSYGLAGHQETQYF	TGTGCCAGCAGTTACGGGCTAGCGGGCCACCAAGAGACCCAGTACTTC	TRBV6-2/TRBV6-3	TRBD2	.	16	TRBJ2-5
CASNYRGTGELFF	TGTGCCAGCAATTACAGGGGGACCGGGGAGCTGTTTTTT	TRBV11-2	TRBD1	.	13	TRBJ2-2
CASHDWADTQYF	TGCGCCAGCCACGACTGGGCAGATACGCAGTATTTT	TRBV5-1	.	.	12	TRBJ2-3
CASSYGREGLSGELFF	TGTGCCAGCAGTTACGGGCGGGAGGGCCTATCCGGGGAGCTGTTTTTT	TRBV6-5	TRBD2	.	16	TRBJ2-2
CASSLVSGTYNEQFF	TGTGCCAGCAGCTTAGTTAGCGGGACTTACAATGAGCAGTTCTTC	TRBV11-2	TRBD2	.	15	TRBJ2-1
CASSPGGRGPPEAFF	TGCGCCAGCAGCCCAGGTGGCAGGGGTCCCCCTGAAGCTTTCTTT	TRBV5-1	.	.	15	TRBJ1-1
CASSSLAGGVREQYF	TGTGCCAGCAGCTCGTTAGCGGGAGGGGTGAGGGAGCAGTACTTC	TRBV7-6	TRBD2	once	15	TRBJ2-7
CASTGRQYMNTEAFF	TGTGCCAGCACCGGTCGACAGTACATGAACACTGAAGCTTTCTTT	TRBV7-9	.	.	15	TRBJ1-1
CASSLAHSGNTIYF	TGTGCCAGCAGCTTAGCCCACTCTGGAAACACCATATATTTT	TRBV7-2	.	.	14	TRBJ1-3
CASSEEGNTQYF	TGTGCCAGCAGTGAAGAGGGGAACACGCAGTATTTT	TRBV2	.	.	12	TRBJ2-3
CASSPEINRVEETQYF	TGTGCCAGCTCACCAGAAATTAACAGGGTCGAGGAGACCCAGTACTTC	TRBV18	.	.	16	TRBJ2-5
CASSYSARGVNQPQHF	TGTGCCAGCAGTTACTCGGCCAGGGGCGTCAATCAGCCCCAGCATTTT	TRBV6-5	.	.	16	TRBJ1-5
CASSPTLLAGGVNIQYF	TGTGCCAGCTCACCAACCCTACTAGCGGGAGGCGTAAACATTCAGTACTTC	TRBV18	TRBD2	.	17	TRBJ2-4
CASSLGAMNTEAFF	TGTGCCAGCAGCTTGGGGGCAATGAACACTGAAGCTTTCTTT	TRBV5-4	.	.	14	TRBJ1-1
CASSLVGLAGAEQFF	TGTGCCAGCAGCTTAGTAGGCCTAGCGGGGGCTGAGCAGTTCTTC	TRBV11-2	TRBD2	.	15	TRBJ2-1
CASSDLAGGVGYEQYF	TGTGCCAGCAGTGATCTAGCGGGAGGGGTAGGGTACGAGCAGTACTTC	TRBV2	TRBD2	.	16	TRBJ2-7
CASSLRGRNTDTQYF	TGTGCCAGCAGCTTGCGGGGGCGGAACACAGATACGCAGTATTTT	TRBV7-2	.	.	15	TRBJ2-3
CASSLAGRNQPQHF	TGTGCCAGCAGCTTGGCAGGGCGCAATCAGCCCCAGCATTTT	TRBV5-4	.	.	14	TRBJ1-5
CASSLQGTGANVLTF	TGTGCCAGCAGCTTACAGGGAACTGGGGCCAACGTCCTGACTTTC	TRBV11-2	.	.	15	TRBJ2-6